One sample yielded the 28 T cell receptor beta chains listed below, sequenced in a study of neurological immune-mediated disorders. TCRdb redid the calling of the 5' RACE reads with MiXCR, one entry per CDR3 protein. The repertoire holds approximately 28,000 distinct CDR3 sequences, approximately 12% seen once, with more than 5% in the top ten. Stated time point: technical triplicate 2. The sample was CD4+ T cells from blood. The receptors shown here come from a female donor with HTLV-1-associated myelopathy (HAM/TSP).

This clonotype was seen at least ten times. This chain links TRBV9 with TRBJ2-2; D gene uncertain. The CDR3 covers 15 residues. V lost 0 bases and J lost 7, with 13 bases in between. Germline V gives CDR1 SGDLS, CDR2 YYNGEE. CDR3 amino acids: CASSVGNGELGELFF. CDR3 sequence (DNA): TGTGCCAGCAGCGTAGGAAACGGTGAACTCGGGGAGCTGTTTTTT.

Ten or more counts support this clonotype. The rearrangement joins TRBV5-1 to TRBJ2-1, with D possibly matching TRBD2 (6 bases). Trimming stripped 3 bases from V and 7 bases from J, with 17 bases between. The CDR3 runs 15 residues. Germline V gene sequence: CDR1 SGHRS, CDR2 YFSETQ. Here the CDR3 DNA reads TGCGCCAGCAGCTCTTTAGCGGCCCAGGGAAATGAGCAGTTCTTC. It yields the protein CASSSLAAQGNEQFF.

This clonotype has ten or more counts. The chain carries TRBV28 and TRBJ1-2; D gene ambiguous. CDR1 MDHEN and CDR2 SYDVKM come from the germline V gene. Trimming pared 3 bases from V and 5 bases from J, leaving 13 bases between. The CDR3 runs 14 residues. The CDR3 nucleotides are TGTGCCAGCAGTTTTGGCAGCCCTCCTTATGGCTACACCTTC. The encoded protein is CASSFGSPPYGYTF.

This clonotype was found many times. The chain recombines TRBV6-2 or TRBV6-3 with TRBJ2-5; D is unresolved. CDR3 length: 14 amino acids. Trimming removed 6 bases at V and 2 bases at J, with 13 bases between. The germline CDR1 and CDR2 sequences are MNHEY and SVGEGT. Here the CDR3 DNA reads TGTGCCAGCAGCCACCTTACCATTCAAGAGACCCAGTACTTC. Protein sequence: CASSHLTIQETQYF.

This clonotype was observed many times. The chain recombines TRBV5-1 with TRBJ1-5, with 7 bases identical to TRBD1. V shed 1 base and J 2 bases; nucleotides not matched to a gene: 0. Germline V gives CDR1 SGHRS, CDR2 YFSETQ. The CDR3 totals 14 residues. The CDR3 nucleotides read TGCGCCAGCAGCTTGACAGGGGGCAATCAGCCCCAGCATTTT. Translating gives CASSLTGGNQPQHF.

This clonotype appeared many times. The chain couples TRBV6-1 to TRBJ1-1, with a weak D call TRBD1 (5 bases). The germline CDR1 and CDR2 sequences are MNHNS and SASEGT. V was cut by 2 bases and J by 0 bases, with 7 bases left in between. The CDR3 totals 14 residues. CDR3 amino acids: CASSEQGLNTEAFF. The CDR3 DNA sequence: TGTGCCAGCAGTGAACAGGGTTTGAACACTGAAGCTTTCTTT.

This clonotype was observed at least ten times. V gene TRBV5-6 combines with J gene TRBJ1-3; D gene uncertain. V was cut by 0 bases and J by 4 bases, with 5 bases left in between. The CDR3 covers 13 residues. Per germline, CDR1 SGHDT and CDR2 YYEEEE. CDR3 amino acids: CASSLGTGNTIYF. Written as DNA, the CDR3 is TGTGCCAGCAGCTTGGGTACGGGAAACACCATATATTTT.

This clonotype was seen ten or more times. V gene TRBV20-1 combines with J gene TRBJ2-3, with D perhaps matching TRBD1 or TRBD2 (5 bases each). V was cut by 3 bases and J by 1 base, with 8 bases left in between. CDR1 is DFQATT and CDR2 is SNEGSKA in the germline V gene (reference sequence). The CDR3 totals 13 residues. CDR3: CSASGAGTDTQYF. The CDR3 coding sequence is TGCAGTGCTAGCGGGGCGGGCACAGATACGCAGTATTTT.

This clonotype was picked up many times. The chain carries TRBV3-1 and TRBJ2-7; D possibly corresponds to TRBD1 (6 bases). The ends were cut back, 4 bases at V and 4 bases at J, with 11 bases in the middle. CDR1 is LGHDT, CDR2 YNNKEL, per germline (reference sequence). The CDR3 has 13 residues. The CDR3 sequence is CASSRGTGYEQYF. In nucleotides, the CDR3 is TGTGCCAGCAGCCGTGGCACAGGGTACGAGCAGTACTTC.

This clonotype was seen at least ten times. The genes are TRBV7-2 and TRBJ2-3, with D perhaps assigned TRBD1 or TRBD2 (5 bases each). The length of the CDR3 is 14 residues. CDR1 and CDR2 from the germline V gene are SGHTA and FQGNSA. V lost 2 bases and J 2 bases, leaving 8 bases between the germline ends. CDR3 sequence: CASSLLGVTDTQYF. In nucleotides, the CDR3 is TGTGCCAGCAGCTTACTGGGGGTCACAGATACGCAGTATTTT.

The V call is TRBV20-1, the J call TRBJ2-1; 8 bases map to TRBD2. CDR3 length equals 14 residues. V was clipped by 4 bases and J by 5 bases; unmatched bases: 7. The V gene's germline CDR1 is DFQATT and CDR2 SNEGSKA (reference sequence). CDR3 residues: CSAIGTRGDNEQFF. The CDR3 DNA reads as TGCAGTGCTATAGGGACTAGAGGGGACAATGAGCAGTTCTTC.

This clonotype was seen many times. The chain uses TRBV6-2 or TRBV6-3 and TRBJ2-1, with TRBD2 matching over 12 bases. The CDR3 extends over 18 amino acids. The V gene's germline CDR1 is MNHEY and CDR2 SVGEGT. The trim removed 4 bases at V and 7 bases at J, leaving 14 bases unmatched. This CDR3 reads CASSLRLAGGLRVNEQFF. The CDR3 bases are TGTGCCAGCAGTTTGAGGCTAGCGGGGGGGCTGAGGGTAAATGAGCAGTTCTTC.

The sample holds many counts of this clonotype. V usage is TRBV28 and J usage is TRBJ1-2, with 7 bases fitting TRBD1. The trim removed 8 bases at V and 8 bases at J, leaving 14 bases unmatched. This CDR3 comprises 14 residues. Per the germline V gene, CDR1 is MDHEN and CDR2 is SYDVKM. CDR3 in amino acids: CASATGQTLAGYTF. The CDR3 DNA reads as TGTGCCAGCGCAACGGGACAGACGTTAGCCGGCTACACCTTC.

This clonotype was recorded many times. The genes are TRBV20-1 and TRBJ2-7; a weak D match, TRBD2 (7 bases). Germline-derived CDR1 and CDR2 are DFQATT and SNEGSKA (reference sequence). V was trimmed by 6 bases and J by 0 bases, leaving 15 bases between them. The CDR3 is 14 amino acids. The CDR3 DNA reads as TGCAGTGCCGGGGGGCAACCGAACTCCTACGAGCAGTACTTC. Translation: CSAGGQPNSYEQYF.

This clonotype was seen many times. The gene calls are TRBV2 and TRBJ2-5; TRBD1 aligns across 9 bases. The CDR3 totals 14 residues. Germline CDR1 reads SNHLY; CDR2 reads FYNNEI. After removal of 5 bases from V and 6 bases from J, the junction contained 7 bases not matched to a gene. The DNA for the CDR3 is TGTGCCAGCAGTATAAACAGGGGGCAGAAGACCCAGTACTTC. Translating gives CASSINRGQKTQYF.

This clonotype was observed at least ten times. The rearrangement joins TRBV5-6 to TRBJ1-5; maybe TRBD1 (5 bases). This CDR3 comprises 13 residues. The V gene lost 5 bases and the J gene lost 5 bases, with 11 bases spanning the gap. Germline V gene sequence: CDR1 SGHDT, CDR2 YYEEEE. The CDR3 nucleotides read TGTGCCAGCAGGAAGGGGTTTGATCAGCCCCAGCATTTT. It codes for CASRKGFDQPQHF.

This clonotype has at least ten counts. The junction and the germline gene differ at one end; a read error may be behind it. The chain carries TRBV2 and TRBJ1-1; D call uncertain. The CDR3 runs to 13 residues. Germline CDR1 reads SNHLY; CDR2 reads FYNNEI. The CDR3 reads CASTEVLSTEAFF. The CDR3 nucleotides read TGTGCCAGCACTGAAGTGTTAAGTACTGAAGCTTTCTTT.

This clonotype was recorded many times. This chain uses TRBV3-1 with TRBJ2-1; D is undetermined. Deletions cut 4 bases from V and 4 bases from J, with 14 bases between. The CDR3 extends over 15 amino acids. CDR1 and CDR2 from the germline V gene are LGHDT and YNNKEL (reference sequence). CDR3 sequence reads: CASSLTSGRYNEQFF. CDR3 DNA: TGTGCCAGCAGCCTCACCTCTGGGCGGTACAATGAGCAGTTCTTC.

Notes on this clonotype: The junction does not match germline at one end; this may be a read error. This chain links TRBV7-9 with TRBJ2-3; no definite D call. CDR3 length equals 11 residues. CDR1 is SEHNR, CDR2 FQNEAQ, per germline (reference sequence). The CDR3 region has the DNA TGTGCCAGCAGCTATTCGCTGTACCACCATTTT. This encodes CASSYSLYHHF.

This clonotype was picked up many times. The CDR3 protein is CASSLVERTNYGYTF. In nucleotides, the CDR3 is TGTGCCAGCAGTTTAGTGGAGAGAACTAACTATGGCTACACCTTC. V and J are TRBV28 and TRBJ1-2; D is ambiguous. This CDR3 is 15 amino acids long. The germline CDR1 and CDR2 sequences are MDHEN and SYDVKM. The V end was cut by 2 bases, the J end by 0 bases, with 10 bases between.

The chain employs TRBV12-3 or TRBV12-4 and TRBJ2-1; the D is unclear. Trimming stripped 3 bases from V and 6 bases from J, with 6 bases between. The CDR3 is made up of 12 amino acids. The CDR3 DNA sequence: TGTGCCAGCAGTTTCCGGACCAATGAGCAGTTCTTC. It translates to CASSFRTNEQFF.

This clonotype came up many times. The chain uses TRBV20-1 and TRBJ2-7; 11 nucleotides match TRBD2. Germline V gene lookup returns CDR1 DFQATT and CDR2 SNEGSKA (reference sequence). The CDR3 has 20 residues. The junction had 21 bases not matched to a gene; V was cut back by 3 bases and J by 2 bases. The CDR3 nucleotides are TGCAGTGCTAGTAATATCGGTTCACTAGCGGGAGATGTTCGGGCCTACGAGCAGTACTTC. Encoded protein: CSASNIGSLAGDVRAYEQYF.

In its sample, this clonotype was seen many times. The V call is TRBV12-3 or TRBV12-4, the J call TRBJ1-5; 7 nucleotides align to TRBD1. CDR3 size: 15 residues. The junction had 8 bases not matched to a gene; V was cut back by 5 bases and J by 4 bases. Here the CDR3 reads CASSPTGTTNQPQHF. CDR3 nucleotide sequence: TGTGCCAGCAGTCCGACAGGGACTACTAATCAGCCCCAGCATTTT.

This clonotype appeared many times. This sequence joins TRBV5-1 and TRBJ2-1; 8 positions agree with TRBD2. This CDR3 region has 16 residues. V shed 4 bases and J 2 bases; nucleotides not matched to a gene: 8. The germline V gene has CDR1 SGHRS and CDR2 YFSETQ. In DNA, the CDR3 is TGCGCCAGCAGCGTTACGGGACTAGTCGCCTACAATGAGCAGTTCTTC. This translates into CASSVTGLVAYNEQFF. Drawing the rest from reference TRBV5-1 and TRBJ2-1, the complete variable domain is KAGVTQTPRYLIKTRGQQVTLSCSPISGHRSVSWYQQTPGQGLQFLFEYFSETQRNKGNFPGRFSGRQFSNSRSEMNVSTLELGDSALYLCASSVTGLVAYNEQFFGPGTRLTVL.

This clonotype was counted at least ten times. The chain uses TRBV10-3 and TRBJ2-1; D uncertain. This CDR3 is 12 amino acids long. CDR1 is ENHRY, CDR2 SYGVKD, per germline. Trimming left V 7 bases short and J 7 bases short, with 11 bases between. In DNA form, the CDR3 reads TGTGCCATCAAGTCTGAGGCGAATGAGCAGTTCTTC. As protein: CAIKSEANEQFF.

This clonotype showed up many times. J is TRBJ2-1 and V is TRBV20-1, with 7 bases aligning to TRBD2. CDR1 is DFQATT and CDR2 is SNEGSKA in the germline V gene (reference sequence). The trim removed 6 bases at V and 7 bases at J, leaving 6 bases unmatched. This CDR3 is built from 12 residues. This chain's CDR3 is CSASTSINEQFF. In nucleotides, the CDR3 is TGCAGTGCGTCGACTAGCATTAATGAGCAGTTCTTC.

This clonotype was detected many times. J is TRBJ2-7 and V is TRBV10-3; D perhaps matches TRBD1 (6 bases). CDR1 is ENHRY and CDR2 is SYGVKD in the germline V gene. The germline V and J ends were trimmed by 4 bases and 2 bases, with 12 bases remaining between them. CDR3 length equals 14 residues. In nucleotides, the CDR3 is TGTGCCATCAGTGGGACAGCCCCAGCCTACGAGCAGTACTTC. Translated: CAISGTAPAYEQYF.

This clonotype was detected many times. This sequence joins TRBV7-3 and TRBJ2-7, with D possibly TRBD2 on 5 matching bases. The CDR3 is 15 amino acids. Trimming stripped 4 bases from V and 5 bases from J, with 18 bases between. Germline CDR1 is SGHTA and CDR2 is FQGTGA. Written as DNA, the CDR3 is TGTGCCAGCAGCTCCATGCGGGTAGGGTACAACGAGCAGTACTTC. It encodes CASSSMRVGYNEQYF.